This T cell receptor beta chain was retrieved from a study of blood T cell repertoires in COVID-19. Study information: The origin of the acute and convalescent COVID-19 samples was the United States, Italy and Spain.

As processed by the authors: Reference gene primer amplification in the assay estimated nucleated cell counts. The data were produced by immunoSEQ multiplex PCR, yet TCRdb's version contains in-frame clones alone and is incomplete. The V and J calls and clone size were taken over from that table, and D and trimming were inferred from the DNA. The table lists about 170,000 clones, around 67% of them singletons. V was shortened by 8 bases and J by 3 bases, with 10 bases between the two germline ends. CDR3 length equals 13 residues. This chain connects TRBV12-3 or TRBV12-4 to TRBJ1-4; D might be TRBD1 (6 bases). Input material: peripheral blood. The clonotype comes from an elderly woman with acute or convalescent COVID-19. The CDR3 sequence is CASGGAANEKLFF. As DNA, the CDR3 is TGTGCCAGCGGGGGGGCGGCTAATGAAAAACTGTTTTTT.